These 21 T cell receptor beta chains came from one sample sequenced in a study of post-analysis software for immune sequencing data. General study results and limits: The study found TRBV5-6, TRBV5-1 and TRBV20-1 among five or six TRBV segments more frequent in patients than controls.

Each TCR beta cDNA library carried unique molecular identifiers. TCRdb redid the calling of the PCR reads with MiXCR, one entry per CDR3 protein. The table has about 560,000 distinct CDR3 sequences, roughly 40% seen once. What these receptors recognize is not known. Sequenced sample: blood. The source is a girl aged 10-17 years with multiple sclerosis.

This clonotype appeared many times. This rearrangement joins TRBV20-1 to TRBJ1-1; D uncertain. Germline CDR1 reads DFQATT; CDR2 reads SNEGSKA (reference sequence). Trimming removed 3 bases from V and 1 base from J, with 12 bases in between. There are 14 residues in the CDR3. CDR3 loop: CSASVSDSNTEAFF. CDR3 nucleotide sequence: TGCAGTGCTAGTGTGTCGGATTCGAACACTGAAGCTTTCTTT.

The chain joins TRBV6-5 to TRBJ2-1; TRBD2 might be the D (5 bases). Germline CDR1 reads MNHEY; CDR2 reads SVGAGI. This CDR3 region has 15 residues. The germline V and J ends were trimmed by 6 bases and 1 base, with 13 bases remaining between them. The CDR3 here is CASSRSGKSYNEQFF. CDR3 nucleotide sequence: TGTGCCAGCAGCCGAAGCGGTAAATCCTACAATGAGCAGTTCTTC.

The chain links TRBV29-1 to TRBJ1-5; D remains unclear. The CDR3 covers 13 residues. CDR1 and CDR2 from the germline V gene are SQVTM and ANQGSEA. V lost 7 bases, J lost 4 bases, and 14 bases lay in between. The CDR3, as DNA: TGCAGCGCCAAATCAACAGTTAATCAGCCCCAGCATTTT. Residues: CSAKSTVNQPQHF.

This clonotype appeared a few times. The J gene is TRBJ1-4, the V gene TRBV6-5; TRBD1 might be the D (6 bases). Deletions cut 6 bases from V and 10 bases from J, with 15 bases between. The germline V gene encodes CDR1 MNHEY and CDR2 SVGAGI. The CDR3 sequence is 13 residues long. The CDR3 nucleotides read TGTGCCAGCAGCATCACAGGGAGAGGAAAACTGTTTTTT. It codes for CASSITGRGKLFF.

This clonotype was seen a few times. This chain connects TRBV12-3 or TRBV12-4 to TRBJ1-1; D is possibly TRBD1 (5 bases). Trimming removed 1 base at V and 5 bases at J, with 14 bases between. This CDR3 is built from 15 residues. The CDR3 spells CASSLDRTRETEAFF. The CDR3 nucleotides are TGTGCCAGCAGTTTAGACCGAACCAGGGAGACTGAAGCTTTCTTT.

The chain employs TRBV4-1 and TRBJ2-7, with a weak D call TRBD1 (6 bases). CDR3 length equals 16 residues. Trimming removed 4 bases at V and 5 bases at J, with 21 bases between. Germline V gene data show CDR1 as MGHRA and CDR2 as YSYEKL. In DNA, the CDR3 is TGCGCCAGCAGCCCCTTCAGTGGAGCGGACAGAGACGAGCAGTACTTC. Amino acid sequence: CASSPFSGADRDEQYF.

The chain carries TRBV30 and TRBJ1-1; no clear D gene. The CDR3 runs to 11 residues. Germline V CDR1 and CDR2: GTSNPN, SVGIG (reference sequence). V shed 1 base and J shed 5 bases, with 5 bases lying between them. The CDR3 reads CAWSEWTEAFF. In DNA form, the CDR3 reads TGTGCCTGGAGTGAATGGACTGAAGCTTTCTTT.

This chain joins TRBV12-3 or TRBV12-4 and TRBJ1-1; no firm D call. Deletions cut 8 bases from V and 2 bases from J, with 15 bases between. This CDR3 has 14 residues. The CDR3: CASRNGRRNTEAFF. The CDR3 DNA sequence: TGTGCCAGCCGGAATGGACGGAGAAACACTGAAGCTTTCTTT.

This chain uses TRBV10-3 with TRBJ2-3; 7 bases match TRBD2. Trimming removed 2 bases from V and 0 bases from J; junction bases left unmatched: 5. CDR3 length equals 16 residues. Germline V lookup: CDR1 ENHRY, CDR2 SYGVKD. The CDR3 sequence is CAISEIGSGSTDTQYF. In nucleotides, the CDR3 is TGTGCCATCAGTGAGATCGGTAGCGGGAGCACAGATACGCAGTATTTT.

The CDR3 spells CASGDWTYEQYF. In nucleotides, the CDR3 is TGTGCCAGTGGTGATTGGACCTACGAGCAGTACTTC. V is TRBV7-8 and J is TRBJ2-7; D uncertain. Germline V gene sequence: CDR1 SGHVS, CDR2 FQNEAQ. This CDR3 is built from 12 residues. Trimming pared 9 bases from V and 2 bases from J, leaving 11 bases between.

The CDR3 spells CASSFSGFSRNEQFF. CDR3 sequence (DNA): TGTGCCAGCAGTTTCTCGGGGTTTAGTCGCAATGAGCAGTTCTTC. The rearrangement joins TRBV27 to TRBJ2-1, with D possibly matching TRBD2 (5 bases). V was pared by 3 bases and J by 6 bases, with 15 bases between. Germline V lookup: CDR1 MNHEY, CDR2 SMNVEV (reference sequence). This CDR3 contains 15 residues.

In this sample, this clonotype turned up a few times. The V gene is TRBV7-8, the J gene TRBJ2-1; 8 nucleotides agree with TRBD1. The V segment lost 3 bases and the J segment 8 bases; nucleotides outside the gene matches: 9. The CDR3 runs 15 residues. Germline V gene sequence: CDR1 SGHVS, CDR2 FQNEAQ. CDR3 DNA: TGTGCCAGCAGCTTGCTGGGGCAGGGGGCGTATGAGCAGTTCTTC. Protein product: CASSLLGQGAYEQFF.

This chain connects TRBV2 to TRBJ1-5; TRBD1 matches 7 bases. Looked up from germline, CDR1 is SNHLY and CDR2 is FYNNEI. V gave up 6 bases and J gave up 3 bases; unmatched junction bases: 11. The CDR3 contains 16 residues. CDR3 nucleotide sequence: TGTGCCAGCAGCCCCGGACAGGCAAGACTCAATCAGCCCCAGCATTTT. Translated: CASSPGQARLNQPQHF.

The gene calls are TRBV6-5 and TRBJ2-2; D may be TRBD2 (5 bases). Germline CDR1 reads MNHEY; CDR2 reads SVGAGI. V was clipped by 0 bases and J by 1 base, with 9 bases between them. The CDR3 loop spans 16 amino acids. The CDR3: CASSYSTAGNTGELFF. CDR3 in DNA: TGTGCCAGCAGTTACTCAACGGCGGGGAACACCGGGGAGCTGTTTTTT.

This clonotype has only a few counts. This chain links TRBV2 with TRBJ2-3, with D possibly TRBD2 on 6 matching bases. Germline V gives CDR1 SNHLY, CDR2 FYNNEI. CDR3 length: 13 residues. V gave up 6 bases and J gave up 2 bases, with 9 bases separating them. This chain's CDR3 is CASSELATDTQYF. Written as DNA, the CDR3 is TGTGCCAGCAGCGAACTAGCCACAGATACGCAGTATTTT.

This chain uses TRBV12-3 or TRBV12-4 with TRBJ2-2; D unclear. The CDR3 length is 13 residues. V was cut by 3 bases and J by 5 bases, with 7 bases left in between. The chain's CDR3 is CASSLLPTGELFF. CDR3 sequence (DNA): TGTGCCAGCAGTTTGTTACCAACCGGGGAGCTGTTTTTT.

The chain combines TRBV9 with TRBJ1-4; tentatively, D is TRBD1 (6 bases). V lost 4 bases, J lost 2 bases, and 15 bases lay in between. Per the germline V gene, CDR1 is SGDLS and CDR2 is YYNGEE. This CDR3 is built from 16 residues. Written as DNA, the CDR3 is TGTGCCAGCAGCAGCGGGGGCGAGTTGACTAATGAAAAACTGTTTTTT. Protein product: CASSSGGELTNEKLFF.

This clonotype was seen a few times. V gene TRBV7-9 combines with J gene TRBJ1-6; D is uncertain. V gave up 1 base and J gave up 9 bases, with 13 bases separating them. The germline gives CDR1 SEHNR, CDR2 FQNEAQ (reference sequence). This CDR3 has 15 residues. CDR3 in DNA: TGTGCCAGCAGCTTAGATTTGGGGTCAGGTTCACCCCTCCACTTT. It yields the protein CASSLDLGSGSPLHF. The full variable domain, completed using reference TRBV7-9 and TRBJ1-6, is DTGVSQNPRHKITKRGQNVTFRCDPISEHNRLYWYRQTLGQGPEFLTYFQNEAQLEKSRLLSDRFSAERPKGSFSTLEIQRTEQGDSAMYLCASSLDLGSGSPLHFGNGTRLTVT.

This chain joins TRBV9 and TRBJ2-3; D ambiguous. CDR1 and CDR2 (germline): SGDLS, YYNGEE. Trimming shortened V by 2 bases and J by 0 bases, and 16 bases separated the two germline ends. This CDR3 has 17 amino acids. As DNA, the CDR3 is TGTGCCAGCAGCGTCACGTATGCGACAACGAGCACAGATACGCAGTATTTT. This sequence encodes CASSVTYATTSTDTQYF. Full variable domain (missing parts from reference TRBV9 and TRBJ2-3): DSGVTQTPKHLITATGQRVTLRCSPRSGDLSVYWYQQSLDQGLQFLIQYYNGEERAKGNILERFSAQQFPDLHSELNLSSLELGDSALYFCASSVTYATTSTDTQYFGPGTRLTVL.

This clonotype has more than one count but fewer than ten. This chain's CDR3 is CASGTGLSYNEQFF. In DNA, the CDR3 is TGTGCCAGCGGGACAGGACTCTCCTACAATGAGCAGTTCTTC. The rearrangement joins TRBV19 to TRBJ2-1, with TRBD1 matching 8 bases. The CDR3 consists of 14 residues. The V and J ends lost 9 bases and 0 bases, in that order; junction bases with no gene match: 4. Germline V gene lookup returns CDR1 LNHDA and CDR2 SQIVND (reference sequence).

CDR3 nucleotide sequence: TGTGCCATCAGGACAGCGAACTACGAGCAGTACTTC. This translates into CAIRTANYEQYF. The chain is built from TRBV10-3 and TRBJ2-7, with D tentatively TRBD1 (5 bases). The V end was cut by 6 bases, the J end by 3 bases, with 9 bases between. The CDR3 contains 12 residues. CDR1 ENHRY and CDR2 SYGVKD come from the germline V gene.